This T cell receptor beta chain is from a study of blood T cell repertoires in COVID-19. This clone was recorded a few times. Profiling relied on immunoSEQ multiplex PCR, and the TCRdb table lists in-frame clones only, not all of them. This sample has approximately 30,000 clones, with about 84% found just once. Specimen: peripheral blood. The receptor was derived from a man aged 45-65 years with active or convalescent COVID-19.

This CDR3 reads CASSPTGLASTDTQYF. The CDR3 DNA sequence: TGTGCCAGCAGCCCAACCGGGCTAGCGAGCACAGATACGCAGTATTTT. The V call is TRBV5-6, the J call TRBJ2-3; maybe TRBD2 (6 bases). The CDR3 runs to 16 residues. Trimming took 4 bases from V and 0 from J, leaving 15 bases between them. Looked up from germline, CDR1 is SGHDT and CDR2 is YYEEEE.